These 29 T cell receptor beta chains originate from one sample sequenced in a study of T cells after yellow fever vaccination. In TCRdb, the 5' RACE reads were re-called with MiXCR into one record per CDR3 protein. The sample has some 350,000 distinct CDR3 sequences, 8.7% seen once. This specimen was PBMCs, taken on the day of the first yellow fever vaccination. The origin of the receptors is a man aged 18 to 35 who received the YFV17D yellow fever vaccine.

This clonotype showed up just a few times. The rearrangement joins TRBV9 to TRBJ2-1; TRBD2 aligns across 8 bases. CDR3 length equals 14 residues. CDR1 and CDR2 (germline): SGDLS, YYNGEE. Trimming took 4 bases from V and 6 from J; bases not matched to a gene: 6. The CDR3 spells CASSPGTSRNEQFF. Written as DNA, the CDR3 is TGTGCCAGCAGCCCTGGGACTAGTCGCAATGAGCAGTTCTTC.

There are a few counts of this clonotype. The J gene is TRBJ1-1, the V gene TRBV7-3; perhaps TRBD1 as D (5 bases). Germline loops: CDR1 SGHTA, CDR2 FQGTGA. V lost 4 bases, J lost 6 bases, and 15 bases lay in between. This CDR3 has 14 amino acids. CDR3 nucleotide sequence: TGTGCCAGCAGCTGGGGCCTTCTGGGATCTGAAGCTTTCTTT. As protein: CASSWGLLGSEAFF.

This clonotype was seen repeatedly, ten times or more. This chain links TRBV20-1 with TRBJ1-3, with 9 nucleotides matching TRBD1. Germline V gives CDR1 DFQATT, CDR2 SNEGSKA (reference sequence). The trim removed 5 bases at V and 4 bases at J, leaving 6 bases unmatched. This CDR3 has 14 amino acids. In DNA, the CDR3 is TGCAGTGCTCAACAGGGGGCAGGAGGAAACACCATATATTTT. It specifies CSAQQGAGGNTIYF.

The chain links TRBV27 to TRBJ2-1, with 7 nucleotides matching TRBD2. CDR1 MNHEY and CDR2 SMNVEV come from the germline V gene (reference sequence). CDR3 length: 14 amino acids. V was pared by 4 bases and J by 4 bases, with 4 bases of the junction left unmatched. CDR3 DNA sequence: TGTGCCAGCAGTTCCCCCGGGGGGTACAATGAGCAGTTCTTC. Encoded protein: CASSSPGGYNEQFF.

The chain is built from TRBV10-3 and TRBJ2-3; possibly TRBD2 for D (5 bases). This CDR3 spans 12 amino acids. The V gene's germline CDR1 is ENHRY and CDR2 SYGVKD. The V end was cut by 10 bases, the J end by 4 bases, with 12 bases between. The CDR3: CATLGDADTQYF. CDR3 sequence (DNA): TGTGCCACCCTCGGGGATGCAGATACGCAGTATTTT.

This chain connects TRBV7-2 to TRBJ1-2, with D perhaps TRBD1 (5 bases). Trimming took 5 bases from V and 0 from J, leaving 7 bases between them. Germline lookup yields CDR1 SGHTA and CDR2 FQGNSA. The CDR3 loop spans 13 amino acids. The CDR3 loop is CASSMTANYGYTF. The CDR3 DNA sequence: TGTGCCAGCAGCATGACAGCTAACTATGGCTACACCTTC.

This clonotype was recorded many times. The V gene is TRBV29-1, the J gene TRBJ2-6, with D tentatively TRBD2 (5 bases). Per the germline V gene, CDR1 is SQVTM and CDR2 is ANQGSEA. This CDR3 is 18 amino acids long. Trimming shortened V by 7 bases and J by 0 bases, and 22 bases separated the two germline ends. DNA of the CDR3: TGCAGCGCTTACGGGGTAAGGAGCGGTTTCTCTGGGGCCAACGTCCTGACTTTC. It specifies CSAYGVRSGFSGANVLTF.

The table lists this clonotype with many counts. The V and J genes are TRBV10-3 and TRBJ2-5; 10 bases fit TRBD2. Germline trimming cut 6 bases from V and 2 bases from J; bases unmatched to any gene: 6. CDR3 length equals 15 residues. Germline lookup yields CDR1 ENHRY and CDR2 SYGVKD. The chain's CDR3 is CAIRPSGGPQETQYF. The DNA for the CDR3 is TGTGCCATCAGACCTAGCGGGGGACCGCAAGAGACCCAGTACTTC.

The CDR3 region has the DNA TGCGCCAGCAGCGCGCGGCCGGGAGTAGCAAGGGCAGATACGCAGTATTTT. It is translated as CASSARPGVARADTQYF. This rearrangement joins TRBV4-1 to TRBJ2-3; TRBD2 might be the D (6 bases). Germline CDR1 and CDR2: MGHRA and YSYEKL. Trimming stripped 5 bases from V and 4 bases from J, with 22 bases between. This CDR3 contains 17 residues.

J is TRBJ1-1 and V is TRBV20-1; D ambiguous. The germline V gene has CDR1 DFQATT and CDR2 SNEGSKA (reference sequence). Trimming removed 5 bases at V and 1 base at J, with 14 bases between. The CDR3 loop spans 14 amino acids. The CDR3 spells CSAPRSDGNTEAFF. The CDR3 bases are TGCAGTGCTCCCCGTTCGGACGGGAACACTGAAGCTTTCTTT.

In its sample, this clonotype was seen a few times. This chain uses TRBV28 with TRBJ2-7, with D hard to call. The germline V and J ends were trimmed by 6 bases and 3 bases, with 6 bases remaining between them. Looked up from germline, CDR1 is MDHEN and CDR2 is SYDVKM. The CDR3 has 11 amino acids. CDR3 residues: CASRAIYEQYF. CDR3 nucleotides: TGTGCCAGCAGAGCAATCTACGAGCAGTACTTC.

This clonotype was counted many times. V and J are TRBV20-1 and TRBJ1-2; the D is unclear. The germline V gene has CDR1 DFQATT and CDR2 SNEGSKA (reference sequence). Trimming removed 6 bases at V and 2 bases at J, with 13 bases between. The CDR3 length is 13 residues. The CDR3 sequence is CSASLASNYGYTF. In DNA form, the CDR3 reads TGCAGTGCCAGCTTGGCTTCGAACTATGGCTACACCTTC.

This clonotype showed up many times. The DNA of the CDR3 is TGTGCCAGCAGCTCGGGACAACTCACAGATACGCAGTATTTT. Protein: CASSSGQLTDTQYF. This chain uses TRBV5-8 with TRBJ2-3, with D perhaps matching TRBD1 (6 bases). Germline CDR1 is SGHTS and CDR2 is YDEGEE. Trimming removed 3 bases at V and 2 bases at J, with 10 bases between. CDR3 length: 14 amino acids.

V is TRBV4-2 and J is TRBJ1-6; 8 nucleotides match TRBD1. V shed 3 bases, J shed 7 bases, and the junction held 5 bases outside the gene matches. The CDR3 is 15 amino acids. In germline, CDR1 is LGHNA, CDR2 YNFKEQ. In DNA form, the CDR3 reads TGTGCCAGCAGCCAGGACAGGGACCTCAATTCACCCCTCCACTTT. Translated: CASSQDRDLNSPLHF.

This rearrangement joins TRBV7-9 to TRBJ2-4, with 9 bases lining up with TRBD1. The germline V gene encodes CDR1 SEHNR and CDR2 FQNEAQ (reference sequence). The ends lost 8 bases at V and 8 bases at J; junction bases unmatched: 13. The CDR3 runs to 15 residues. CDR3: CASGGHRGRRDIQYF. The CDR3 nucleotides read TGTGCCAGCGGCGGTCACAGGGGGCGGCGAGACATTCAGTACTTC.

This clonotype was picked up a small number of times. The chain links TRBV5-1 to TRBJ1-1; D not resolved. V was trimmed by 0 bases and J by 8 bases, leaving 17 bases between them. Germline V CDR1 and CDR2: SGHRS, YFSETQ. The CDR3 has 15 amino acids. CDR3 in DNA: TGCGCCAGCAGCTTGGGGCCGGGGAGGGAAGCCGAAGCTTTCTTT. The encoded protein is CASSLGPGREAEAFF.

This clonotype was counted a few times. The chain carries TRBV9 and TRBJ1-1; 7 bases map to TRBD1. Germline CDR1 SGDLS, CDR2 YYNGEE. The CDR3 contains 15 residues. Germline trimming cut 4 bases from V and 8 bases from J; bases unmatched to any gene: 14. CDR3 in amino acids: CASSPTGSLFMEAFF. The CDR3 nucleotides are TGTGCCAGCAGCCCGACAGGGAGTCTTTTTATGGAAGCTTTCTTT.

The V gene is TRBV4-2, the J gene TRBJ1-5; no clear D. Trimming shortened V by 1 base and J by 6 bases, and 7 bases separated the two germline ends. There are 13 residues in the CDR3. In germline, CDR1 is LGHNA, CDR2 YNFKEQ. This chain's CDR3 is CASSQGGVQPQHF. The CDR3 DNA reads as TGTGCCAGCAGCCAAGGGGGAGTTCAGCCCCAGCATTTT.

This clonotype has a handful of counts. The rearrangement uses TRBV6-1 and TRBJ2-7; D is unclear. CDR1 MNHNS and CDR2 SASEGT come from the germline V gene. The CDR3 spans 12 residues. Trimming cost V 5 bases and J 3 bases, with 8 bases left between them. The CDR3, as DNA: TGTGCCAGCAGTCACACTCACTACGAGCAGTACGTC. This gives the protein CASSHTHYEQYV.

Ten or more counts support this clonotype. The CDR3: CATGAYNEQFF. The DNA for the CDR3 is TGTGCCACAGGGGCATACAATGAGCAGTTCTTC. V usage is TRBV27 and J usage is TRBJ2-1; possibly TRBD1 for D (6 bases). The CDR3 extends over 11 amino acids. The V end was cut by 10 bases, the J end by 4 bases, with 8 bases between. In germline, CDR1 is MNHEY, CDR2 SMNVEV (reference sequence).

V usage is TRBV12-3 or TRBV12-4 and J usage is TRBJ1-2, with a weak D call TRBD1 (5 bases). The CDR3 is made up of 13 amino acids. Trimming left V 3 bases short and J 4 bases short, with 9 bases between. The CDR3 is CASSFQGGYGYTF. DNA of the CDR3: TGTGCCAGCAGTTTTCAGGGAGGCTATGGCTACACCTTC.

V usage is TRBV6-5 and J usage is TRBJ1-5; the D is unclear. Germline CDR1 reads MNHEY; CDR2 reads SVGAGI. The V end lost 0 bases, the J end lost 5 bases, and 8 bases lay between the germline ends. This CDR3 contains 14 residues. CDR3 in DNA: TGTGCCAGCAGTTACTCGAACGGGGATCAGCCCCAGCATTTT. Protein sequence: CASSYSNGDQPQHF.

A few counts support this clonotype. The chain employs TRBV21-1 and TRBJ1-4; the D call in the table, TRBD1, was not verified against the DNA. TRBV21-1 corresponds to a pseudogene. This CDR3 contains 15 residues. The CDR3 sequence is CASGTGAPFNEKLFF. The CDR3 DNA is TGTGCCAGCGGGACAGGGGCACCCTTTAATGAAAAACTGTTTTTT.

This clonotype showed up just a few times. The chain carries TRBV4-1 and TRBJ2-2, with D perhaps matching TRBD2 (6 bases). Germline CDR1 MGHRA, CDR2 YSYEKL. The CDR3 extends over 16 amino acids. V dropped 4 bases and J dropped 6 bases, with 18 bases sitting between them. CDR3 nucleotides: TGCGCCAGCAGCCCTGTGGCTAGCGATGATTCCGGGGAGCTGTTTTTT. Its translation: CASSPVASDDSGELFF.

This clonotype was counted between two and nine times. The chain carries TRBV29-1 and TRBJ1-1; possible D gene TRBD1, 6 bases. The CDR3 contains 14 residues. V lost 6 bases to trimming and J lost 0 bases, with 14 bases between them. Germline CDR1 SQVTM, CDR2 ANQGSEA. DNA for the CDR3: TGCAGCGTATCCAGGGGCAGTTTGAACACTGAAGCTTTCTTT. It codes for CSVSRGSLNTEAFF.

This clonotype was seen a few times. V is TRBV7-2 and J is TRBJ2-1, with a tentative D call TRBD1 (7 bases). The CDR3 loop spans 14 amino acids. The germline V gene has CDR1 SGHTA and CDR2 FQGNSA. With 4 bases removed from V and 8 bases from J, the gap between germline ends came to 15 bases. CDR3 sequence: CASSWGQGGYEQFF. Written as DNA, the CDR3 is TGTGCCAGCAGCTGGGGCCAGGGGGGATATGAGCAGTTCTTC.

V usage is TRBV4-2 and J usage is TRBJ2-5; possible D gene TRBD2, 6 bases. The length of the CDR3 is 16 residues. The germline V gene has CDR1 LGHNA and CDR2 YNFKEQ. V dropped 2 bases and J dropped 2 bases, with 15 bases sitting between them. For the CDR3, the DNA is TGTGCCAGCAGCCAAACACTAGGCGGGGTTCAAGAGACCCAGTACTTC. Translated, it gives CASSQTLGGVQETQYF.

This clonotype was detected a few times. The rearrangement links TRBV10-3 to TRBJ2-5; a possible D gene is TRBD2 (6 bases). Germline V CDR1 and CDR2: ENHRY, SYGVKD. This CDR3 is built from 14 residues. V lost 0 bases and J 3 bases, leaving 8 bases between the germline ends. This CDR3 reads CAISESTGEETQYF. The CDR3 nucleotides read TGTGCCATCAGTGAGTCGACGGGAGAAGAGACCCAGTACTTC.

This chain links TRBV19 with TRBJ2-2, with TRBD1 matching over 8 bases. The CDR3 has 16 amino acids. Germline-derived CDR1 and CDR2 are LNHDA and SQIVND (reference sequence). The V segment lost 4 bases and the J segment 6 bases; nucleotides outside the gene matches: 10. The DNA for the CDR3 is TGTGCCAGTAGTAGGGGGGCAGGGGGCGAGTCCGGGGAGCTGTTTTTT. Its translation: CASSRGAGGESGELFF.